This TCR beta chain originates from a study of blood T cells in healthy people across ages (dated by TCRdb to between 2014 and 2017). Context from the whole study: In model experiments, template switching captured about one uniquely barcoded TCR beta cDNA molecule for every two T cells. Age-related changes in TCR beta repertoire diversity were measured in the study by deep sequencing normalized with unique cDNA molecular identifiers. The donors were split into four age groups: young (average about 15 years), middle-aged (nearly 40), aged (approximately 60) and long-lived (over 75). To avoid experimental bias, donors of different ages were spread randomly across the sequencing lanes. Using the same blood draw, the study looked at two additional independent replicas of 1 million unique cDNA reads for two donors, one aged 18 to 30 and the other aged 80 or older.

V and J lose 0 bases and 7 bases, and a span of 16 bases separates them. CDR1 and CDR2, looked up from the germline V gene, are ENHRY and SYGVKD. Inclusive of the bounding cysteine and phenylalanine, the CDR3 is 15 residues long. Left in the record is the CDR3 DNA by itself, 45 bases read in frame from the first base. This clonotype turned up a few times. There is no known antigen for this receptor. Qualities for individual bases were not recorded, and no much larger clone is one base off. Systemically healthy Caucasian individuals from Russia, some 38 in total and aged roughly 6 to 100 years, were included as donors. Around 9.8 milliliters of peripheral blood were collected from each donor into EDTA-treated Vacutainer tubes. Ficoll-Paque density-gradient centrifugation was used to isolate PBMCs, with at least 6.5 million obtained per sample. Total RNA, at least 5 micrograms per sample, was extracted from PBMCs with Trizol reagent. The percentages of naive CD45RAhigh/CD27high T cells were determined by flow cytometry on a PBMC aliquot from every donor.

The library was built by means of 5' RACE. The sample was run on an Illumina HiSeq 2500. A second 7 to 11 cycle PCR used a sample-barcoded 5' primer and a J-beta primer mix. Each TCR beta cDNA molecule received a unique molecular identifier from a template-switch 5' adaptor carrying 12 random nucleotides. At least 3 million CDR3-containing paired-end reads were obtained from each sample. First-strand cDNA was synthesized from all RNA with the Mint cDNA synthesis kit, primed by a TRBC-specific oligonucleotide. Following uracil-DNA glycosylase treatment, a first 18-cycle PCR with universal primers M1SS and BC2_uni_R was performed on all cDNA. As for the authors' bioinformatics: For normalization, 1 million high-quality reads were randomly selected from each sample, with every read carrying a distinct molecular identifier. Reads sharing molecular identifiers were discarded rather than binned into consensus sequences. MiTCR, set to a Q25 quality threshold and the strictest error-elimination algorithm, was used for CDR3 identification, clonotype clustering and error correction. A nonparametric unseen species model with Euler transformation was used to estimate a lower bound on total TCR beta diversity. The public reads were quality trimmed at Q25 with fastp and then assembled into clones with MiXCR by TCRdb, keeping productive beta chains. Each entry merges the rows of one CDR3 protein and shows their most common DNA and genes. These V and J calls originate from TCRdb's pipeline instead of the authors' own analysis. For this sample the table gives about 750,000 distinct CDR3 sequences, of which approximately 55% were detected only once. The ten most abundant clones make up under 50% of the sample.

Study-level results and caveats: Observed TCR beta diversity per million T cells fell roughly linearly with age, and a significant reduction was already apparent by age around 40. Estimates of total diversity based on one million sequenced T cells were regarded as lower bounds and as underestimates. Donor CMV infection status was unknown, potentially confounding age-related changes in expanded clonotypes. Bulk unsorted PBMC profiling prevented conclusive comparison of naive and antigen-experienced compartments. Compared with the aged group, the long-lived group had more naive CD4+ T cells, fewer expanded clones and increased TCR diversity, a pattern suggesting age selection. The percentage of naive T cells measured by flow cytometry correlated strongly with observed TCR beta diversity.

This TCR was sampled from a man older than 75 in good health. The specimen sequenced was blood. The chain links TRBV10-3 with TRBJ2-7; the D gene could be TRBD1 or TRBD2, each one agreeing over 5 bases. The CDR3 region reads CAISESPPKGPEQYF. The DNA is TGTGCCATCAGTGAGTCGCCCCCGAAGGGACCTGAGCAGTACTTC.